This TCR beta chain was profiled in a study of control samples from healthy donors and cancer patients. Trimming shortened V by 4 bases and J by 6 bases, and 12 bases separated the two germline ends. The germline gives CDR1 SGHAT, CDR2 FQNNGV. This CDR3 has 14 residues. Sequenced by immunoSEQ multiplex PCR; TCRdb stores in-frame clones only, minus some. The sample holds about 83,000 clones, 90% to 95% seen once. V is TRBV11-2 and J is TRBJ2-2, with D perhaps given as TRBD1 or TRBD2 (5 bases each). Sequencing was carried out using blood. The receptor's source is a man aged 25 to 40 in good health. The CDR3 region has the DNA TGTGCCAGCAGCTGGGGGTCCTGGGCCGGGGAGCTGTTTTTT. This encodes CASSWGSWAGELFF.